This is a list of T cell receptor beta chains from one sample in a study of cytotoxic CD8 clonotypes in ibrutinib-treated CLL. Clones were sequenced by immunoSEQ multiplex PCR, and TCRdb holds only the in-frame ones, with some missing. The sample has 130,000 or so clones, around 85% seen once. The starting material was PBMCs, obtained after 24 months of ibrutinib treatment. These receptors originate from a human donor with chronic lymphocytic leukemia. CDR3s include the opening cysteine and the closing phenylalanine or tryptophan. The order of the fields is D gene, J gene, V gene, clone size, CDR3 protein, CDR3 DNA. A D gene is named only where the DNA matches it firmly. Not every row has a clone size; where given, it reads once, few, many or a size class.

D: -; J: TRBJ1-4; V: TRBV4-3; size: -; CDR3: CASSQAAGEGEKLFF; DNA: TGCGCCAGCAGCCAAGCCGCAGGGGAGGGTGAAAAACTGTTTTTT
D: -; J: TRBJ2-2; V: TRBV4-2; size: -; CDR3: CASSQDSGELFF; DNA: TGTGCCAGCAGCCAAGATTCCGGGGAGCTGTTTTTT
D: TRBD1; J: TRBJ2-7; V: TRBV7-2; size: once; CDR3: CASSPGTGKYEQYF; DNA: TGTGCCAGCAGCCCCGGGACAGGGAAGTACGAGCAGTACTTC
D: -; J: TRBJ1-4; V: TRBV7-6; size: -; CDR3: CASSKARTGETNEKLFF; DNA: TGTGCCAGCAGCAAGGCTCGTACCGGGGAAACTAATGAAAAACTGTTTTTT
D: TRBD2; J: TRBJ2-3; V: TRBV5-6; size: -; CDR3: CASSPGTSGYTDTQYF; DNA: TGTGCCAGCAGCCCCGGGACTAGTGGGTACACAGATACGCAGTATTTT
D: -; J: TRBJ2-6; V: TRBV5-1; size: -; CDR3: CASSFPRHDNVLTF; DNA: TGCGCCAGCAGCTTCCCTAGGCATGACAACGTCCTGACTTTC
D: -; J: TRBJ2-3; V: TRBV4-3; size: -; CDR3: CASSPDLAVGGAGTQYF; DNA: TGCGCCAGCAGCCCCGATTTGGCGGTGGGGGGGGCAGGCACGCAGTATTTT
D: -; J: TRBJ1-5; V: TRBV19; size: -; CDR3: CASSLGQSNQPQHF; DNA: TGTGCCAGTAGTCTTGGACAGAGTAATCAGCCCCAGCATTTT
D: -; J: TRBJ1-2; V: TRBV20-1; size: once; CDR3: CSATFNYGYTF; DNA: TGCAGTGCTACGTTCAACTATGGCTACACCTTC
D: -; J: TRBJ1-6; V: TRBV7-2; size: -; CDR3: CASSLDSPLHF; DNA: TGTGCCAGCAGCTTAGATTCACCCCTCCACTTT
D: -; J: TRBJ2-3; V: TRBV9; size: -; CDR3: CASSKSTDTQYF; DNA: TGTGCCAGCAGCAAGAGTACAGATACGCAGTATTTT
D: TRBD2; J: TRBJ2-7; V: TRBV7-2; size: -; CDR3: CASSLASGGFSYEQYF; DNA: TGTGCCAGCAGCTTAGCTAGCGGGGGCTTCTCCTACGAGCAGTACTTC
D: -; J: TRBJ2-7; V: TRBV29-1; size: -; CDR3: CSVGSGGRYEQYF; DNA: TGCAGCGTTGGAAGTGGGGGACGGTACGAGCAGTACTTC
D: -; J: TRBJ2-7; V: TRBV5-6; size: -; CDR3: CASSTGGGLLVYEQYF; DNA: TGTGCCAGCAGCACCGGAGGGGGGCTTCTGGTCTACGAGCAGTACTTC
D: -; J: TRBJ1-2; V: TRBV19; size: -; CDR3: CASSSGGVGYTF; DNA: TGTGCCAGTAGTTCAGGTGGGGTTGGCTACACCTTC
D: -; J: TRBJ2-7; V: TRBV6-5; size: -; CDR3: CASSFGQSHYEQYF; DNA: TGTGCCAGCAGTTTCGGGCAGAGTCACTACGAGCAGTACTTC
D: -; J: TRBJ2-4; V: TRBV5-4; size: -; CDR3: CASSLRGGANIQYF; DNA: TGTGCCAGCAGCTTGAGAGGAGGGGCTAACATTCAGTACTTC
D: -; J: TRBJ2-1; V: TRBV18; size: -; CDR3: CASSPPRTLSSYNEQFF; DNA: TGTGCCAGCTCACCGCCCCGCACGTTGAGCTCCTACAATGAGCAGTTCTTC
D: TRBD1; J: TRBJ2-5; V: TRBV18; size: -; CDR3: CASSPLGQGGETQYF; DNA: TGTGCCAGCTCACCACTTGGACAGGGGGGAGAGACCCAGTACTTC
D: -; J: TRBJ1-4; V: TRBV18; size: -; CDR3: CASSPRGTNEKLFF; DNA: TGTGCCAGCTCACCTAGGGGGACTAATGAAAAACTGTTTTTT
D: TRBD1; J: TRBJ1-2; V: TRBV28; size: many; CDR3: CASSPPRRGLDYGYTF; DNA: TGTGCCAGCAGTCCTCCCCGCAGGGGGTTGGACTATGGCTACACCTTC
D: TRBD2; J: TRBJ2-4; V: TRBV4-3; size: -; CDR3: CASSPGPSGTLAKNIQYF; DNA: TGCGCCAGCAGCCCCGGGCCTAGCGGAACACTAGCCAAAAACATTCAGTACTTC
D: -; J: TRBJ1-1; V: TRBV11-3; size: -; CDR3: CASSPHRDGEAFF; DNA: TGTGCCAGCAGCCCACACAGGGACGGTGAAGCTTTCTTT
D: -; J: TRBJ2-5; V: TRBV9; size: -; CDR3: CASSASHREQETQYF; DNA: TGTGCCAGCAGCGCGAGTCACAGGGAGCAAGAGACCCAGTACTTC
D: -; J: TRBJ1-5; V: TRBV28; size: -; CDR3: CASSREEGTYQPQHF; DNA: TGTGCCAGCAGTAGGGAAGAGGGTACGTATCAGCCCCAGCATTTT
D: -; J: TRBJ2-1; V: TRBV11-1; size: -; CDR3: CASSLDRGAGSDEQFF; DNA: TGTGCCAGCAGCTTAGACAGGGGAGCGGGAAGCGATGAGCAGTTCTTC
D: TRBD1; J: TRBJ2-1; V: TRBV5-1; size: once; CDR3: CASSLKARDRPIVMGRHEQFF; DNA: TGCGCCAGCAGCTTGAAAGCCCGGGACAGACCGATTGTAATGGGGCGGCATGAGCAGTTCTTC
D: -; J: TRBJ2-7; V: TRBV28; size: -; CDR3: CASSLYGRYEQYF; DNA: TGTGCCAGCAGTTTGTACGGACGCTACGAGCAGTACTTC
D: -; J: TRBJ1-1; V: TRBV18; size: -; CDR3: CASQTAPNTEAFF; DNA: TGTGCCAGCCAGACAGCCCCGAACACTGAAGCTTTCTTT
D: -; J: TRBJ2-3; V: TRBV7-2; size: -; CDR3: CASSGRDTQYF; DNA: TGTGCCAGCAGCGGGAGGGATACGCAGTATTTT
D: TRBD2; J: TRBJ2-5; V: TRBV4-1; size: -; CDR3: CASSQDTGTSISQYF; DNA: TGCGCCAGCAGCCAAGACACCGGGACTAGTATTTCACAGTACTTC
D: -; J: TRBJ2-7; V: TRBV7-2; size: -; CDR3: CASSPQLGFYEQYF; DNA: TGTGCCAGCAGCCCTCAGCTAGGATTTTACGAGCAGTACTTC
D: -; J: TRBJ1-6; V: TRBV5-3; size: once; CDR3: CASSPGGSYNSPLHF; DNA: TGTGCCAGCAGCCCGGGAGGCTCCTATAATTCACCCCTCCACTTT
D: TRBD1; J: TRBJ1-2; V: TRBV28; size: -; CDR3: CASSSGQGALGGYTF; DNA: TGTGCCAGCAGTTCGGGACAGGGGGCGCTAGGTGGCTACACCTTC
D: -; J: TRBJ2-3; V: TRBV7-9; size: -; CDR3: CASSLGVRGF; DNA: TGTGCCAGCAGCTTAGGGGTGAGGGGTTTT
D: -; J: TRBJ1-2; V: TRBV2; size: few; CDR3: CASRTRGSYGYTF; DNA: TGTGCCAGCAGAACACGAGGGAGCTATGGCTACACCTTC
D: -; J: TRBJ1-2; V: TRBV20-1; size: few; CDR3: CSAGSDYGYTF; DNA: TGCAGTGCTGGTAGTGACTATGGCTACACCTTC
D: -; J: TRBJ1-5; V: TRBV19; size: -; CDR3: CASSIVSGHNQPQHF; DNA: TGTGCCAGTAGTATTGTCTCAGGGCACAATCAGCCCCAGCATTTT
D: -; J: TRBJ1-3; V: TRBV19; size: -; CDR3: CASSIDIAGSSGNTIYF; DNA: TGTGCCAGTAGTATAGATATTGCAGGGTCTTCTGGAAACACCATATATTTT
D: -; J: TRBJ1-4; V: TRBV28; size: -; CDR3: CASRVSVAVGEKLFF; DNA: TGTGCCAGTAGGGTCTCAGTGGCGGTAGGAGAAAAACTGTTTTTT
D: -; J: TRBJ1-5; V: TRBV5-1; size: -; CDR3: CASSTGQNQPQHF; DNA: TGCGCCAGCAGTACAGGGCAGAATCAGCCCCAGCATTTT
D: TRBD1; J: TRBJ2-5; V: TRBV30; size: -; CDR3: CAWSTGQGRLRETQYF; DNA: TGTGCCTGGAGTACAGGACAGGGAAGATTACGAGAGACCCAGTACTTC
D: -; J: TRBJ2-7; V: TRBV28; size: -; CDR3: CATGTAAVGSYF; DNA: TGTGCCACCGGGACGGCCGCGGTCGGAAGTTACTTC
D: -; J: TRBJ2-7; V: TRBV7-2; size: -; CDR3: CASSFRFLAYEQYF; DNA: TGTGCCAGCAGCTTTCGCTTTCTAGCCTACGAGCAGTACTTC
D: TRBD2; J: TRBJ2-3; V: TRBV4-2; size: -; CDR3: CASSHGGLASTDTQYF; DNA: TGTGCCAGCAGCCATGGGGGACTAGCGAGCACAGATACGCAGTATTTT
D: -; J: TRBJ1-1; V: TRBV30; size: -; CDR3: CAWSVHRDNTEAFF; DNA: TGTGCCTGGAGTGTACACAGGGATAACACTGAAGCTTTCTTT
D: -; J: TRBJ1-2; V: TRBV28; size: -; CDR3: CASTPRDYGYTF; DNA: TGTGCCAGCACCCCCCGGGACTATGGCTACACCTTC
D: TRBD1; J: TRBJ1-1; V: TRBV28; size: -; CDR3: CASTVGGTGNTEAFF; DNA: TGTGCCAGCACTGTTGGGGGGACAGGGAACACTGAAGCTTTCTTT
D: -; J: TRBJ1-2; V: TRBV4-1; size: -; CDR3: CASSQVTGESRYGYTF; DNA: TGCGCCAGCAGCCAAGTAACCGGAGAAAGTCGCTATGGCTACACCTTC
D: -; J: TRBJ1-3; V: TRBV4-3; size: few; CDR3: CASSQDPVRNTIYF; DNA: TGCGCCAGCAGCCAAGATCCGGTTCGAAACACCATATATTTT
D: TRBD1; J: TRBJ2-7; V: TRBV18; size: -; CDR3: CASSPRGQGVSYEQYF; DNA: TGTGCCAGCTCACCTAGGGGACAGGGGGTCTCCTACGAGCAGTACTTC
D: TRBD2; J: TRBJ2-7; V: TRBV4-3; size: -; CDR3: CASSRLGLAAYEQYF; DNA: TGCGCCAGCAGCCGATTGGGACTAGCGGCCTACGAGCAGTACTTC
D: TRBD1; J: TRBJ2-6; V: TRBV7-3; size: few; CDR3: CASSWDRAAGANVLTF; DNA: TGTGCCAGCAGCTGGGACAGGGCGGCTGGGGCCAACGTCCTGACTTTC
D: -; J: TRBJ2-5; V: TRBV7-2; size: once; CDR3: CASRQDVRRETQYF; DNA: TGTGCCAGCAGACAGGACGTAAGGAGAGAGACCCAGTACTTC
D: -; J: TRBJ2-2; V: TRBV9; size: -; CDR3: CASSLRQSNTGELFF; DNA: TGTGCCAGCAGCCTACGACAGTCGAACACCGGGGAGCTGTTTTTT